These T cell receptor beta chains were read from a single sample in a study of cytotoxic CD8 clonotypes in ibrutinib-treated CLL. Assay: immunoSEQ multiplex PCR; the TCRdb copy retains only in-frame clones and omits some. The sample records fewer than 12,000 clones, 79% being singletons. The specimen comprised PBMCs, sampled at disease progression, from a patient treated with ibrutinib. The receptors derive from a human donor with chronic lymphocytic leukemia. The CDR3 runs from the conserved cysteine through the conserved F or W. A D gene is named only where the DNA matches it firmly. Clone size is given for some rows only: seen once, a few or many times, or a class if the clone is expanded.

CASSWTSGSTGELFF	TGCGCCAGCAGCTGGACTAGCGGGAGCACCGGGGAGCTGTTTTTT	-	TRBD2	TRBV5-1	TRBJ2-2
CASSPPRGRFIQYF	TGTGCCAGTAGCCCTCCTCGGGGGCGTTTCATTCAGTACTTC	-	-	TRBV19	TRBJ2-4
CSARPPGDGYTF	TGCAGTGCCCGACCGCCCGGGGATGGCTACACCTTC	-	-	TRBV29-1	TRBJ1-2
CSVGPYEQFF	TGCAGCGTTGGGCCTTATGAGCAGTTCTTC	-	-	TRBV29-1	TRBJ2-1
CASRTGVDYTF	TGTGCCAGCAGGACAGGGGTTGACTACACCTTC	-	TRBD1	TRBV2	TRBJ1-2
CASSLSSGSTDTQYF	TGTGCCAGCAGTCTTTCTAGCGGGAGCACAGATACGCAGTATTTT	-	TRBD2	TRBV27	TRBJ2-3
CASSLDRVSSYEQYF	TGCGCCAGCAGCCTTGACAGGGTAAGCTCCTACGAGCAGTACTTC	once	TRBD1	TRBV4-1	TRBJ2-7
CASSEFDARHF	TGTGCCAGCAGTGAATTCGACGCCCGGCATTTT	-	-	TRBV6-1	TRBJ1-5
CSARQGLEAFF	TGCAGTGCTCGACAGGGGTTGGAAGCTTTCTTT	-	TRBD1	TRBV20-1	TRBJ1-1
CSARDHYEQYF	TGCAGTGCTAGGGACCACTACGAGCAGTACTTC	once	-	TRBV20-1	TRBJ2-7
CASSPRETYEQYF	TGTGCCAGCTCACCAAGAGAAACCTACGAGCAGTACTTC	-	-	TRBV18	TRBJ2-7
CASKGQGRTEAFF	TGTGCCAGCAAAGGACAGGGGAGGACTGAAGCTTTCTTT	once	TRBD1	TRBV25-1	TRBJ1-1
CASSEGVSIGLAEKTQYF	TGTGCCAGCAGTGAAGGAGTGAGTATTGGACTAGCGGAAAAGACCCAGTACTTC	-	TRBD2	TRBV6-1	TRBJ2-5
CAISVQGTGEQYF	TGTGCCATCAGTGTACAGGGGACGGGCGAGCAGTACTTC	once	TRBD1	TRBV10-3	TRBJ2-7
CASSLTGTGANEQFF	TGTGCCAGCAGCTTAACGGGCACAGGGGCCAATGAGCAGTTCTTC	-	TRBD1	TRBV7-3	TRBJ2-1
CASSSTGGFSNQPQHF	TGTGCCAGTTCCTCGACAGGGGGATTTAGCAATCAGCCCCAGCATTTT	-	TRBD1	TRBV27	TRBJ1-5
CALGGINQPQHF	TGTGCCTTAGGGGGGATTAATCAGCCCCAGCATTTT	-	-	TRBV28	TRBJ1-5
CASSPSGRSTDTQYF	TGTGCCAGCAGTCCTAGCGGGAGGAGCACAGATACGCAGTATTTT	-	TRBD2	TRBV6-1	TRBJ2-3
CASLQGPGGTQYF	TGCGCCAGCCTTCAAGGGCCGGGCGGGACCCAGTACTTC	-	-	TRBV10-2	TRBJ2-5
CASSLAAGSYEQFF	TGTGCCAGCAGCTTAGCGGCGGGGTCCTATGAGCAGTTCTTC	-	-	TRBV7-2	TRBJ2-1
CASSRGGGYTF	TGTGCCAGCAGCCGTGGGGGTGGCTACACCTTC	-	-	TRBV7-8	TRBJ1-2
CASSQYQAYNEQFF	TGTGCCAGCAGCCAATACCAAGCCTACAATGAGCAGTTCTTC	-	-	TRBV14	TRBJ2-1
CASSALGLAGYEQYF	TGCGCCAGCAGCGCCCTGGGACTAGCTGGCTACGAGCAGTACTTC	-	TRBD2	TRBV10-2	TRBJ2-7
CASSHGTGAGDTQYF	TGTGCCAGCAGCCACGGGACAGGGGCGGGAGATACGCAGTATTTT	-	TRBD1	TRBV7-9	TRBJ2-3
CASSLEASGGAFF	TGTGCCAGCAGCTTGGAGGCGAGTGGAGGAGCTTTCTTT	-	-	TRBV5-5	TRBJ1-1
CASSGGGGTGPYEQYF	TGTGCCAGCAGCGGGGGGGGCGGGACAGGCCCCTACGAGCAGTACTTC	few	-	TRBV5-6	TRBJ2-7
CASTEGDRASDTQYF	TGTGCCAGCACTGAGGGGGATAGGGCCTCGGATACGCAGTATTTT	-	-	TRBV6-1	TRBJ2-3
CASSLPGQGRNEQFF	TGTGCCAGCAGTTTACCGGGACAGGGTCGAAATGAGCAGTTCTTC	-	TRBD1	TRBV28	TRBJ2-1
CASSDRDRGRYGYTF	TGTGCCAGCAGTGACCGGGACAGGGGAAGGTATGGCTACACCTTC	-	TRBD1	TRBV25-1	TRBJ1-2
CASSLDFRKTVEAFF	TGCGCCAGCAGCTTGGATTTTCGGAAGACAGTTGAAGCTTTCTTT	once	-	TRBV5-1	TRBJ1-1
CASSQFSRTVEQYF	TGTGCCAGCAGCCAATTCTCACGGACAGTCGAGCAGTACTTC	-	-	TRBV16	TRBJ2-7
CASSQGLAGGHRGDTQYF	TGCGCCAGCAGCCAAGGACTAGCGGGAGGGCATCGTGGAGATACGCAGTATTTT	-	TRBD2	TRBV4-1	TRBJ2-3
CASSLNGQAAIWYGYTF	TGTGCCAGCAGCTTAAACGGACAGGCTGCTATTTGGTATGGCTACACCTTC	-	TRBD1	TRBV11-2	TRBJ1-2
CASSLGAGYGYTF	TGCGCCAGCAGCTTGGGGGCAGGGTATGGCTACACCTTC	-	-	TRBV5-1	TRBJ1-2
CASSISGRGTDTQYF	TGTGCCAGCAGTATTAGCGGGAGAGGGACAGATACGCAGTATTTT	-	TRBD2	TRBV27	TRBJ2-3
CASLRRGYEQYF	TGTGCCAGCCTGCGCAGGGGATACGAGCAGTACTTC	-	-	TRBV6-5	TRBJ2-7
CASSLTETTNEKLFF	TGTGCCAGCAGCTTGACAGAAACAACTAATGAAAAACTGTTTTTT	few	-	TRBV13	TRBJ1-4
CASSPDIGHVGTEAFF	TGTGCCAGCTCACCAGACATCGGACACGTAGGCACTGAAGCTTTCTTT	-	-	TRBV18	TRBJ1-1
CASSFDRGRAGYEQYF	TGTGCCAGCAGCTTCGACAGGGGGCGGGCAGGCTACGAGCAGTACTTC	medium-sized	TRBD1	TRBV13	TRBJ2-7
CATSRDAGQGIDGYTF	TGTGCCACCAGCAGAGATGCGGGACAGGGAATAGATGGCTACACCTTC	-	TRBD1	TRBV15	TRBJ1-2
CASSGGTDYSNQPQHF	TGTGCCAGCAGTGGGGGGACAGACTATAGCAATCAGCCCCAGCATTTT	-	TRBD1	TRBV6-1	TRBJ1-5
CASSYSGLAGVYNEQFF	TGTGCCAGCAGCTATTCGGGACTAGCGGGGGTCTACAATGAGCAGTTCTTC	-	TRBD2	TRBV2	TRBJ2-1
CASSFRPDTQYF	TGTGCCAGCAGCTTTCGCCCAGATACGCAGTATTTT	few	-	TRBV7-3	TRBJ2-3
CASHSGRETYNEQFF	TGTGCCAGCCATAGCGGGAGGGAAACCTACAATGAGCAGTTCTTC	once	TRBD2	TRBV27	TRBJ2-1
CATSGGKRDNNEQFF	TGTGCGACCAGCGGGGGTAAGCGGGACAACAATGAGCAGTTCTTC	-	TRBD2	TRBV9	TRBJ2-1
CASRQWALSSNQPQHF	TGCGCCAGCAGACAGTGGGCACTTTCTAGCAATCAGCCCCAGCATTTT	few	-	TRBV4-1	TRBJ1-5
CASSLVGLVTGELFF	TGCGCCAGCAGCTTGGTGGGCCTTGTCACCGGGGAGCTGTTTTTT	once	-	TRBV5-1	TRBJ2-2
CASSLAQGHEQYF	TGTGCCAGCAGCTTAGCACAGGGCCACGAGCAGTACTTC	-	-	TRBV7-9	TRBJ2-7